This is a list of T cell receptor beta chains from one sample in a study of cytomegalovirus exposure and HLA in healthy donors. Sequencing was performed with immunoSEQ multiplex PCR; in TCRdb, only in-frame clones are kept and a portion is missing. The sample lists 150,000 to 200,000 clones; over 80% were seen once. What was sequenced was PBMCs. The receptor set was obtained from a woman aged 18-35 years in good health and CMV-seronegative. The CDR3 runs from the conserved cysteine through the conserved F or W. The order of the fields is D gene, J gene, V gene, clone size, CDR3 protein, CDR3 DNA. The D gene is left open where the match is weak. Clone size is given for some rows only: seen once, a few or many times, or a class if the clone is expanded.

d_call: TRBD2
j_call: TRBJ2-1
v_call: TRBV4-1
clone_size: NA
cdr3_aa: CASSQVLPSGDNEQFF
cdr3_nt: TGCGCCAGCAGCCAAGTCTTGCCTAGCGGGGACAATGAGCAGTTCTTC

d_call: NA
j_call: TRBJ2-5
v_call: TRBV7-9
clone_size: NA
cdr3_aa: CASSLGSTPGTQYF
cdr3_nt: TGTGCCAGCAGCTTAGGTTCGACCCCAGGGACCCAGTACTTC

d_call: NA
j_call: TRBJ1-5
v_call: TRBV5-8
clone_size: once
cdr3_aa: CASSGPGNQPQHF
cdr3_nt: TGTGCCAGCAGCGGGCCCGGTAATCAGCCCCAGCATTTT

d_call: TRBD2
j_call: TRBJ2-1
v_call: TRBV9
clone_size: once
cdr3_aa: CASSTGLAGGPNNEQFF
cdr3_nt: TGTGCCAGCAGCACCGGACTAGCGGGGGGCCCCAACAATGAGCAGTTCTTC

d_call: TRBD1
j_call: TRBJ1-2
v_call: TRBV28
clone_size: NA
cdr3_aa: CASSWGDRLNYGYTF
cdr3_nt: TGTGCCAGCAGCTGGGGGGACAGACTAAACTATGGCTACACCTTC

d_call: NA
j_call: TRBJ2-4
v_call: TRBV28
clone_size: NA
cdr3_aa: CASSLIGGLNIQYF
cdr3_nt: TGTGCCAGCAGTTTAATCGGGGGATTAAACATTCAGTACTTC

d_call: TRBD1
j_call: TRBJ1-3
v_call: TRBV5-1
clone_size: once
cdr3_aa: CASSPGTGVILAGNTIYF
cdr3_nt: TGCGCCAGCAGCCCCGGGACAGGGGTCATCCTTGCTGGAAACACCATATATTTT

d_call: TRBD1
j_call: TRBJ1-6
v_call: TRBV28
clone_size: NA
cdr3_aa: CASRGQGAPLHF
cdr3_nt: TGTGCCAGCAGGGGGCAGGGGGCACCCCTCCACTTT

d_call: NA
j_call: TRBJ2-2
v_call: TRBV10-1
clone_size: NA
cdr3_aa: CASSLDFNTGELFF
cdr3_nt: TGCGCCAGCAGCCTCGACTTTAACACCGGGGAGCTGTTTTTT

d_call: TRBD1
j_call: TRBJ2-1
v_call: TRBV14
clone_size: few
cdr3_aa: CASSPRTGRRERFF
cdr3_nt: TGTGCCAGCAGCCCTCGGACAGGGAGGAGGGAAAGGTTCTTC

d_call: TRBD2
j_call: TRBJ2-7
v_call: TRBV6-1
clone_size: NA
cdr3_aa: CASSLRGGLRTEQYF
cdr3_nt: TGTGCCAGCTCCCTACGGGGGGGCCTCAGGACCGAGCAGTACTTC